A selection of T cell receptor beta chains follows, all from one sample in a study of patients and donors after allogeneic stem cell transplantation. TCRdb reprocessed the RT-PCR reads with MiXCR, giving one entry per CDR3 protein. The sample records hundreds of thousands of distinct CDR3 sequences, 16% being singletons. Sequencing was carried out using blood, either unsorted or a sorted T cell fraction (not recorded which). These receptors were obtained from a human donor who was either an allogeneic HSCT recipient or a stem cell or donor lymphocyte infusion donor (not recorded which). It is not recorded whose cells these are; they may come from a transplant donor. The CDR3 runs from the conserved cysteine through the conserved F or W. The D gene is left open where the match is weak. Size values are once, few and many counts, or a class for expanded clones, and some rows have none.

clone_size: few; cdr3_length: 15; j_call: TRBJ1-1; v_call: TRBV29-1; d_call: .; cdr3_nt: TGCAGCGTTGTGAGGTTCCGGGAGCGGAACACTGAAGCTTTCTTT; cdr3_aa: CSVVRFRERNTEAFF
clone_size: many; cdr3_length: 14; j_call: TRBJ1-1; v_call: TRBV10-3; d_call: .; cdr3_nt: TGTGCCATCCGGAAAGGACAGACGAACACTGAAGCTTTCTTT; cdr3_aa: CAIRKGQTNTEAFF
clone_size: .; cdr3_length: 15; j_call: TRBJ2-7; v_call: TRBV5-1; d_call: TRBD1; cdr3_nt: TGCGCCAGCAGCTTCTCCGGGACAGGGGGAGACGAGCAGTACTTC; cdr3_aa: CASSFSGTGGDEQYF
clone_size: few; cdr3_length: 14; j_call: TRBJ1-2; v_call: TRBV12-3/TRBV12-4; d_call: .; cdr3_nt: TGTGCCAGCAGTTTAACAGTAACTAACTATGGCTACACCTTC; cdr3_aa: CASSLTVTNYGYTF
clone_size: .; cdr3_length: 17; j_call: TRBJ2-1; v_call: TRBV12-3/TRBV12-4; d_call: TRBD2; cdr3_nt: TGTGCCAGCAGTTTTAGCCGACTAGCGTCATCCTACAATGAGCAGTTCTTC; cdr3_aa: CASSFSRLASSYNEQFF
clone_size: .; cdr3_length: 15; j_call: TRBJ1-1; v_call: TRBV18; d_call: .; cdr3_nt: TGTGCCAGCTCACCCACAGGGCAGGCGAACACTGAAGCTTTCTTT; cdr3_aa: CASSPTGQANTEAFF
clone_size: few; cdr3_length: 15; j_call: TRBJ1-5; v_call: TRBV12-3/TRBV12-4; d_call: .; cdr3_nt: TGTGCCAGCAGCGGGGGGCCGGGGGGCAATCAGCCCCAGCATTTT; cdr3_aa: CASSGGPGGNQPQHF
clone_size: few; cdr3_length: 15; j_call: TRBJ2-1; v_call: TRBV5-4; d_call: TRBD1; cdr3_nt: TGTGCCAGCAACGACAGGGGGCAACCCTACAATGAGCAGTTCTTC; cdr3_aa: CASNDRGQPYNEQFF
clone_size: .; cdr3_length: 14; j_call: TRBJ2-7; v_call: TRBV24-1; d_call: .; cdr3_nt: TGTGCCACCAGTGATGGTGGCAGGGACTACGAGCAGTACTTC; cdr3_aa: CATSDGGRDYEQYF
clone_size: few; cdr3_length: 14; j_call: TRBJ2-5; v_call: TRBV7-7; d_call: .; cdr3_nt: TGTGCTAGCAGCTTAGGGCGTACTCCCTGGACCCAGTACTTC; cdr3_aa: CASSLGRTPWTQYF
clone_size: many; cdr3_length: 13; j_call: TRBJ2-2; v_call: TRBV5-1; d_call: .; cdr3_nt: TGCGCCAGCAGCTTGGTGTCCACCGGGGAGCTGTTTTTT; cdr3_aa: CASSLVSTGELFF
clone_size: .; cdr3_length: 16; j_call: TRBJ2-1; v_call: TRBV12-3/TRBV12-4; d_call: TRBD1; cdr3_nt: TGTGCCAGCAGTTCCCCAACAGGGGTACCCTTCAATGAGCAGTTCTTC; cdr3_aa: CASSSPTGVPFNEQFF
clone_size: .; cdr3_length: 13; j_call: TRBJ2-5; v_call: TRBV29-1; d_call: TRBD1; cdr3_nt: TGCAGCGTCGGACAGGGAATTGGGGAGACCCAGTACTTC; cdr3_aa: CSVGQGIGETQYF
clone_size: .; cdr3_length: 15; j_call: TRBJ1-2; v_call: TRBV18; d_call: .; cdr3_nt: TGTGCCAGCTCACCACCGTACAAGGCTAACTATGGCTACACCTTC; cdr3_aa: CASSPPYKANYGYTF
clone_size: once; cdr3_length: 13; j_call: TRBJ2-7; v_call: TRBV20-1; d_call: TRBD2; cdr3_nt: TGCAGTGCCACCGGACTAGTCAACTACGAGCAGTACTTC; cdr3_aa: CSATGLVNYEQYF
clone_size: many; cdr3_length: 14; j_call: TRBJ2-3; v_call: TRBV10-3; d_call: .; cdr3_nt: TGTGCCATCAGTGAGTCGGGCTCCTCGTCTACGCAGTATTTT; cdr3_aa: CAISESGSSSTQYF
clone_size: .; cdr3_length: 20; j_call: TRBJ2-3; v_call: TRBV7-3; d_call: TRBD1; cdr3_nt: TGTGCCAGCAGCTTAAGGGCAGGGGGCTTTATCGGGGGAAGCACAGATACGCAGTATTTT; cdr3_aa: CASSLRAGGFIGGSTDTQYF
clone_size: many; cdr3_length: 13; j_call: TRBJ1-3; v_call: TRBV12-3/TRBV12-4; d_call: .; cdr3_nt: TGTGCCAGCAGTTTAAGCTCTGGAAACACCATATATTTT; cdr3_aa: CASSLSSGNTIYF
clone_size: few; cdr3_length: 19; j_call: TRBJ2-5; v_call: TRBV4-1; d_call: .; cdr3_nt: TGCGCCAGCAGCCAAGATAACCAAGGGGCGGGGGCCCCACGGGAGACCCAGTACTTC; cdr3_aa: CASSQDNQGAGAPRETQYF
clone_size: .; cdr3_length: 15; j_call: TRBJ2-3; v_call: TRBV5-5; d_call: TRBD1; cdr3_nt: TGTGCCAGCAGGGGGACAAGGGGGCGAACAGATACGCAGTATTTT; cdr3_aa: CASRGTRGRTDTQYF
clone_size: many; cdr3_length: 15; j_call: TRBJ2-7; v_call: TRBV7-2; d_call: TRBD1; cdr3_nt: TGTGCCAGCAGCCTGGGACAGGGGATAACCTACGAGCAGTACTTC; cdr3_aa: CASSLGQGITYEQYF
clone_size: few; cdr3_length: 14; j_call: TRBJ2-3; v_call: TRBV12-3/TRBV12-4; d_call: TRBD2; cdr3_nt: TGTGCCGCCAGGATGCGGGGGGGCACAGATACGCAGTATTTT; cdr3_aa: CAARMRGGTDTQYF
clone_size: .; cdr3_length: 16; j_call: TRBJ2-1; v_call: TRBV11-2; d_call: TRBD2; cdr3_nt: TGTGCCAGCAGCTTAGATTGGCTAGCGGGGGGTCATGAGCAGTTCTTC; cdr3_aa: CASSLDWLAGGHEQFF
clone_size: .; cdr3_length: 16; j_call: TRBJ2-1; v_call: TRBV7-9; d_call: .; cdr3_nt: TGTGCCAGCAGCTTAAGGGGGTATCAATCCTACAATGAGCAGTTCTTC; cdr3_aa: CASSLRGYQSYNEQFF